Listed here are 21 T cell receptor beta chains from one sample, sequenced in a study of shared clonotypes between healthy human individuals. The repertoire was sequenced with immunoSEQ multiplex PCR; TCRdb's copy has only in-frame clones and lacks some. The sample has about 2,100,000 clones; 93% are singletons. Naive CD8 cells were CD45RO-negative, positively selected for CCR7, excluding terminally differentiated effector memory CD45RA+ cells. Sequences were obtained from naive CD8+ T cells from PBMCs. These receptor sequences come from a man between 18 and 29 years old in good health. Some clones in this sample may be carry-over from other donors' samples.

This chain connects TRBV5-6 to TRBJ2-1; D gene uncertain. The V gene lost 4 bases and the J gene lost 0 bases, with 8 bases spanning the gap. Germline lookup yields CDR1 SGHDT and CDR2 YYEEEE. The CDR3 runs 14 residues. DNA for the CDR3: TGTGCCAGCAGCCCCTGGGGCTCCTACAATGAGCAGTTCTTC. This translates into CASSPWGSYNEQFF.

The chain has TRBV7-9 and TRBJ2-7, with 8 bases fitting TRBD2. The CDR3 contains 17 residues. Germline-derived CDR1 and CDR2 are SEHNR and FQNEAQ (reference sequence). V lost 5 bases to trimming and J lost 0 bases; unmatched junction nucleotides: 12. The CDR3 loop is CASSPNAGGGISYEQYF. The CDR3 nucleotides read TGTGCCAGCAGCCCAAACGCGGGGGGCGGAATCTCCTACGAGCAGTACTTC.

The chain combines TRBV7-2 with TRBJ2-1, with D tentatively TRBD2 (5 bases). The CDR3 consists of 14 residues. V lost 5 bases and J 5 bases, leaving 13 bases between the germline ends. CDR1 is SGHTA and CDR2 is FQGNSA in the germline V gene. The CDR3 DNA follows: TGTGCCAGCAGCCCAGGTCTGGGAGACAATGAGCAGTTCTTC. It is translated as CASSPGLGDNEQFF.

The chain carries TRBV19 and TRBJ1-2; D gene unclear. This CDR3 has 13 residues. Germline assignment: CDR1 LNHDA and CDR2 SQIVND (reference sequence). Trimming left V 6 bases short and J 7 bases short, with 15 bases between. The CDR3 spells CASRAGRGTGYTF. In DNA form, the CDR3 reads TGTGCCAGTAGGGCCGGGAGAGGCACTGGCTACACCTTC. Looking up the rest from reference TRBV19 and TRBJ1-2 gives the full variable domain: DGGITQSPKYLFRKEGQNVTLSCEQNLNHDAMYWYRQDPGQGLRLIYYSQIVNDFQKGDIAEGYSVSREKKESFPLTVTSAQKNPTAFYLCASRAGRGTGYTFGSGTRLTVV.

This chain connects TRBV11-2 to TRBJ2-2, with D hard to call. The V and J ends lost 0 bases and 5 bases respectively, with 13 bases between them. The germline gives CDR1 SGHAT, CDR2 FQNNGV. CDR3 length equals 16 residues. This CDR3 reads CASSLDSTPRTGELFF. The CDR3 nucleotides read TGTGCCAGCAGCTTAGATAGCACGCCGAGGACCGGGGAGCTGTTTTTT.

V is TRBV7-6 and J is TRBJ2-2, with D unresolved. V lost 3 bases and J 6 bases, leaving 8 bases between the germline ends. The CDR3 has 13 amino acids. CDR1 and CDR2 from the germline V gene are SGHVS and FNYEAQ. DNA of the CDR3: TGTGCCAGCAGCTTCGGATCCGCCGGGGAGCTGTTTTTT. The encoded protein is CASSFGSAGELFF.

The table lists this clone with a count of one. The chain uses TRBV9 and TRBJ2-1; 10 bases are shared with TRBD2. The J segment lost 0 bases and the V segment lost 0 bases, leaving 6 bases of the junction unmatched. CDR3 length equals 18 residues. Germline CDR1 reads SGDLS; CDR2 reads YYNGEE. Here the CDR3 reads CASSVEPSGGDSYNEQFF. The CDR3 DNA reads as TGTGCCAGCAGCGTAGAGCCTAGCGGGGGTGACTCCTACAATGAGCAGTTCTTC.

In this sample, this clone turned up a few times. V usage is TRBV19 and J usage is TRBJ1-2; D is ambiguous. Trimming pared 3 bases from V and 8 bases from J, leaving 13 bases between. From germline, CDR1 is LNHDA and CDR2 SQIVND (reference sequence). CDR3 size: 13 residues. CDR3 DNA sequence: TGTGCCAGTAGTATTGGTCCAGCGGGAGGCTACACCTTC. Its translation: CASSIGPAGGYTF.

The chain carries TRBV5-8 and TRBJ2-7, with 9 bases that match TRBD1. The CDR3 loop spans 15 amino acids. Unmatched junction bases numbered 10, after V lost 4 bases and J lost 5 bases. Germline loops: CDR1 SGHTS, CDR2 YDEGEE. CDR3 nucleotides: TGTGCCAGCAGCCGCTCCGGGACAGGGAGGAACGAGCAGTACTTC. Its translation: CASSRSGTGRNEQYF.

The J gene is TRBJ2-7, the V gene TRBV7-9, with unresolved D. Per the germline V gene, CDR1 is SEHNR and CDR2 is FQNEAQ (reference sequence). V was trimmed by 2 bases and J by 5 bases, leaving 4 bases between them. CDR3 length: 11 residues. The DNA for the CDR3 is TGTGCCAGCAGCTTAACCAACGAGCAGTACTTC. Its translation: CASSLTNEQYF.

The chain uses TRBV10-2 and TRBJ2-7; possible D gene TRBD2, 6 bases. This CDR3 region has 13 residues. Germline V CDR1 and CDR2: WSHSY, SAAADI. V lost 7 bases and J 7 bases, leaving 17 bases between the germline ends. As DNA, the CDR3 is TGCGCCAGCACCCCCGGGACCCGGGGGGAGCAGTACTTC. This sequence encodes CASTPGTRGEQYF.

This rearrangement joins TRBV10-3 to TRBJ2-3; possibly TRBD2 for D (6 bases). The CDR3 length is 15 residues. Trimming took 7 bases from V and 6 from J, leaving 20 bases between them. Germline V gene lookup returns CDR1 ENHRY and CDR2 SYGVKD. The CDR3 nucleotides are TGTGCCATCAAATACAGTGCGCTAGCGTCCGATACGCAGTATTTT. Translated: CAIKYSALASDTQYF.

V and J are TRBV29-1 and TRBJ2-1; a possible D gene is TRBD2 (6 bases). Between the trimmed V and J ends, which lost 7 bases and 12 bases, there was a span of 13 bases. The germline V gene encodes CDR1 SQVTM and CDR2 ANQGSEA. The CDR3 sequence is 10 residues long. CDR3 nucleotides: TGCAGCGGGTGGGCGGGGACGCAGTTCTTC. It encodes CSGWAGTQFF.

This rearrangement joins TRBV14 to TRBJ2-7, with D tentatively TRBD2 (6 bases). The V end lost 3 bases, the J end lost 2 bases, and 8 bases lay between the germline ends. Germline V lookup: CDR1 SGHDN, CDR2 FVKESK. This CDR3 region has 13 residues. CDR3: CASSHGGAYEQYF. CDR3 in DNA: TGTGCCAGCAGCCATGGAGGGGCCTACGAGCAGTACTTC. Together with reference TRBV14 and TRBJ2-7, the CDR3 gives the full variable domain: EAGVTQFPSHSVIEKGQTVTLRCDPISGHDNLYWYRRVMGKEIKFLLHFVKESKQDESGMPNNRFLAERTGGTYSTLKVQPAELEDSGVYFCASSHGGAYEQYFGPGTRLTVT.

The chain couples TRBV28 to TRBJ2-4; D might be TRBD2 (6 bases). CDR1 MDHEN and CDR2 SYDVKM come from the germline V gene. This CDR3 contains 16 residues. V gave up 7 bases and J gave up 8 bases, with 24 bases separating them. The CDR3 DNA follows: TGTGCCAGCACCACTAGGGTAGCGGTCTATCGAGACATTCAGTACTTC. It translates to CASTTRVAVYRDIQYF.

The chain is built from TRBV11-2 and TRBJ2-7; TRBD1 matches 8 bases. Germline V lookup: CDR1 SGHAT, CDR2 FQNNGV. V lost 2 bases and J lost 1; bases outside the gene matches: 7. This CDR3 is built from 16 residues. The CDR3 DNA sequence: TGTGCCAGCAGCTTAAAGAGGCGGGACAGGTCCTACGAGCAGTACTTC. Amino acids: CASSLKRRDRSYEQYF.

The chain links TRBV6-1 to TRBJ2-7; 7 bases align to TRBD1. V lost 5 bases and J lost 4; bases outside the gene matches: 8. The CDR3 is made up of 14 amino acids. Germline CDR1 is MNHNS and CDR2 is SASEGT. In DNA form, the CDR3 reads TGTGCCAGCAGTTTTCGGACAGGTCAATACGAGCAGTACTTC. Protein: CASSFRTGQYEQYF.

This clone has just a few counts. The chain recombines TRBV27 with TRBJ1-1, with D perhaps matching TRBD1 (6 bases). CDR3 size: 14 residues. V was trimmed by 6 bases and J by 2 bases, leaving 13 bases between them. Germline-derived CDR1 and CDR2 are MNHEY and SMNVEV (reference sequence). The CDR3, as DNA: TGTGCCAGCAGAGTTGTAGGGGGAAACACTGAAGCTTTCTTT. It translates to CASRVVGGNTEAFF.

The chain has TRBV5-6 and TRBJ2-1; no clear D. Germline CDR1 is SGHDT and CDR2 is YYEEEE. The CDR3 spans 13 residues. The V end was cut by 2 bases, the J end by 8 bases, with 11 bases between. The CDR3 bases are TGTGCCAGCAGCTTCCTGGAATCCGATGAGCAGTTCTTC. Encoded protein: CASSFLESDEQFF.

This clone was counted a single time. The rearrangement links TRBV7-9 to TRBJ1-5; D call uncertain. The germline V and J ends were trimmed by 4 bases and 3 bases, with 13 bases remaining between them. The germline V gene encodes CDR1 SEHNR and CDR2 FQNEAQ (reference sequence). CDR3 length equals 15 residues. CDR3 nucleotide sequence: TGTGCCAGCAGCTGGACGAACTTCTACAATCAGCCCCAGCATTTT. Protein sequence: CASSWTNFYNQPQHF.

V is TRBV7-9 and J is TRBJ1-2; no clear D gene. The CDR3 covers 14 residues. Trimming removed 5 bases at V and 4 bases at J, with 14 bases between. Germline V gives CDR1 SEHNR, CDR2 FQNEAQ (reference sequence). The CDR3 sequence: CASSATGRFYGYTF. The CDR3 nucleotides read TGTGCCAGCAGCGCCACCGGACGCTTCTATGGCTACACCTTC.